This is a list of T cell receptor beta chains from one sample in a study of blood T cell repertoires in COVID-19. Measured with immunoSEQ multiplex PCR; TCRdb has only the in-frame clones, and not every one. The sample records 200,000 to 250,000 clones, 80% to 90% being singletons. The material sequenced was peripheral blood. These TCRs come from a man aged 35 to 55 with acute or convalescent COVID-19. Each CDR3 is given with its conserved first and last residue. Fields, in order: D gene, clone size, J gene, V gene, CDR3 DNA, CDR3 protein. D genes are given only for firm matches. The size of a clone is reported for some rows only, either as once, few or many, or as a class for expanded clones.

d_gene: .
abundance: once
j_gene: TRBJ1-3
v_gene: TRBV19
CDR3nt: TGTGCCGGCGGGTCTTACTCTGGAAACACCATATATTTT
CDR3aa: CAGGSYSGNTIYF

d_gene: .
abundance: .
j_gene: TRBJ1-6
v_gene: TRBV6-2/TRBV6-3
CDR3nt: TGTGCCAGCAGTTTGAGAGGGCCTTCACCCCTCCACTTT
CDR3aa: CASSLRGPSPLHF

d_gene: .
abundance: .
j_gene: TRBJ1-2
v_gene: TRBV19
CDR3nt: TGTGCCAGTAGTATAGGCACATTGGCAGGGGACTATGGCTACACCTTC
CDR3aa: CASSIGTLAGDYGYTF

d_gene: TRBD1
abundance: .
j_gene: TRBJ1-2
v_gene: TRBV30
CDR3nt: TGTGCCTGGAGGTCGACAGGGGGATCCAACTATGGCTACACCTTC
CDR3aa: CAWRSTGGSNYGYTF

d_gene: .
abundance: .
j_gene: TRBJ1-6
v_gene: TRBV6-1
CDR3nt: TGTGCCAGCAGTGAAGCGCAAAGTAACTGGGGGCGATCACCCCTCCACTTT
CDR3aa: CASSEAQSNWGRSPLHF

d_gene: TRBD1
abundance: .
j_gene: TRBJ1-2
v_gene: TRBV6-6
CDR3nt: TGTGCCAGCAGTTACTCGGAGGGGGCTTATGGCTACACCTTC
CDR3aa: CASSYSEGAYGYTF

d_gene: .
abundance: .
j_gene: TRBJ2-6
v_gene: TRBV27
CDR3nt: TGTGCCAGCAGTTTATCTACAGCCTCTGGGGCCAACGTCCTGACTTTC
CDR3aa: CASSLSTASGANVLTF

d_gene: .
abundance: .
j_gene: TRBJ1-2
v_gene: TRBV25-1
CDR3nt: TGTGCCAGCAGTGTCGACGGGAACTATGGCTACACCTTC
CDR3aa: CASSVDGNYGYTF

d_gene: .
abundance: .
j_gene: TRBJ2-3
v_gene: TRBV18
CDR3nt: TGTGCCAGCTCACCCAACGGGGGGCCAACAGATACGCAGTATTTT
CDR3aa: CASSPNGGPTDTQYF

d_gene: TRBD2
abundance: .
j_gene: TRBJ2-3
v_gene: TRBV7-2
CDR3nt: TGTGCCAGCAGCTCCGGACTAGCGGGGGGCACAGATACGCAGTATTTT
CDR3aa: CASSSGLAGGTDTQYF

d_gene: .
abundance: .
j_gene: TRBJ2-5
v_gene: TRBV11-2
CDR3nt: TGTGCCAGCAGCTCCTGGGATCTAGGGGAGGTTTATGAGACCCAGTACTTC
CDR3aa: CASSSWDLGEVYETQYF